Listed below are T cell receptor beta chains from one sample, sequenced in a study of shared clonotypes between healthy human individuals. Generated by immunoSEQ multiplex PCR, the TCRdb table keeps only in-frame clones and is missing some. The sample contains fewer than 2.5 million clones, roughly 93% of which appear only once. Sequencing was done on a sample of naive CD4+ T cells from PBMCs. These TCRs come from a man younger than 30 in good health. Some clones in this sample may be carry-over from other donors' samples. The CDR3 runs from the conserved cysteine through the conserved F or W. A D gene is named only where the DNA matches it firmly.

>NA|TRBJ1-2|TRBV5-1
CASSPSIREALGNGYTF
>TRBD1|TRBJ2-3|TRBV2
CASSRDRGPLTDTQYF
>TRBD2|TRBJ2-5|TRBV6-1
CASRSGGWKTQYF
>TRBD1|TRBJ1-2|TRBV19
CASSLIRQGVNYGYTF
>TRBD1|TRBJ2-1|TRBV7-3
CASSLSPPTGAVYNEQFF
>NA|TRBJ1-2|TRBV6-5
CASSYEGGRGYGYTF
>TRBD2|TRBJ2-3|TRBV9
CASSLRGVDTQYF
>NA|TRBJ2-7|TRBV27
CASSLPQGSRANF
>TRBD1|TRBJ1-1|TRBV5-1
CASSSDRGRAFF
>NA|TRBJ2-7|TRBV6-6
CASSYSDGSSYEQYF